A selection of T cell receptor beta chains follows, all from one sample in a study of blood T cell repertoires in COVID-19. Profiled with immunoSEQ multiplex PCR; TCRdb holds only in-frame clones, not every one. The sample lists some 530,000 clones; 88% were seen once. The sample taken for sequencing was PBMCs or T cells enriched from blood (not recorded which). All receptors come from a woman aged 55-69 years who had recovered from COVID-19. CDR3s include the opening cysteine and the closing phenylalanine or tryptophan. D genes are given only for firm matches. The listing skips clone size in some rows; elsewhere it reads once, few, many or a size class.

d_call	v_call	j_call	clone_size	cdr3_aa	cdr3_nt
NA	TRBV5-4	TRBJ1-3	NA	CASSQGGDTIYF	TGTGCCAGCAGCCAAGGGGGGGACACCATATATTTT
NA	TRBV13	TRBJ1-6	NA	CASSQWTDSLSPLHF	TGTGCCAGCAGCCAGTGGACGGACAGCTTATCACCCCTCCACTTT
TRBD1	TRBV30	TRBJ2-2	NA	CAWSVSRTGGFGELFF	TGTGCCTGGAGTGTTTCGCGGACAGGGGGATTCGGGGAGCTGTTTTTT
NA	TRBV6-5	TRBJ2-6	NA	CASSYDSSGANVLTF	TGTGCCAGCAGTTACGACAGTTCTGGGGCCAACGTCCTGACTTTC
TRBD1	TRBV2	TRBJ1-5	NA	CASSLSSRGTGGIQPQHF	TGTGCCAGCAGTTTATCATCCCGGGGGACAGGGGGCATTCAGCCCCAGCATTTT
TRBD2	TRBV7-9	TRBJ2-1	NA	CASRISGGATRDEQFF	TGTGCCAGCAGGATTAGCGGGGGGGCGACGAGGGATGAGCAGTTCTTC
NA	TRBV5-4	TRBJ1-4	few	CASSLRGEKLFF	TGTGCCAGCAGCCTCAGGGGTGAAAAACTGTTTTTT
TRBD2	TRBV11-2	TRBJ2-5	NA	CASTLGGVAGGQETQYF	TGTGCCAGCACCCTAGGCGGGGTAGCGGGGGGGCAAGAGACCCAGTACTTC
NA	TRBV18	TRBJ2-1	NA	CASSWDTRGQFF	TGTGCCAGCTCATGGGACACCCGAGGACAGTTCTTC
NA	TRBV9	TRBJ1-4	NA	CASSLGRAREKLFF	TGTGCCAGCAGCCTCGGGAGGGCGCGAGAAAAACTGTTTTTT
TRBD1	TRBV30	TRBJ2-1	NA	CAWTPGQGFYEQFF	TGTGCCTGGACTCCGGGACAGGGTTTCTATGAGCAGTTCTTC
NA	TRBV5-1	TRBJ1-1	few	CASSVSQAENTEAFF	TGCGCCAGCAGCGTAAGCCAGGCAGAGAATACTGAAGCTTTCTTT
NA	TRBV6-5	TRBJ2-7	NA	CASSARGYEQYF	TGTGCCAGCTCGGCCAGGGGCTACGAGCAGTACTTC
NA	TRBV7-9	TRBJ2-1	few	CASSLNRGGIKFF	TGTGCCAGCAGCTTAAACAGGGGAGGTATAAAGTTCTTC
TRBD1	TRBV12-5	TRBJ1-2	NA	CASGSGQPYGYTF	TGTGCTAGTGGTTCGGGACAGCCATATGGCTACACCTTC
NA	TRBV4-1	TRBJ1-5	NA	CASSHTGLQPQHF	TGCGCCAGCAGCCATACCGGACTGCAGCCCCAGCATTTT
TRBD1	TRBV5-1	TRBJ2-1	NA	CASSFDRGNYNEQFF	TGCGCCAGCAGCTTTGACAGGGGGAACTACAATGAGCAGTTCTTC
TRBD1	TRBV10-3	TRBJ1-6	NA	CAIRRGQGLHSPLHF	TGTGCCATCAGGAGGGGACAGGGGCTGCATTCACCCCTCCACTTT
NA	TRBV5-1	TRBJ1-5	NA	CASSLVGARGRDQPQHF	TGCGCCAGCAGCTTGGTGGGGGCCCGGGGTCGAGATCAGCCCCAGCATTTT
NA	TRBV19	TRBJ1-4	NA	CASSNGQINEKLFF	TGTGCCAGTAGTAACGGACAGATTAATGAAAAACTGTTTTTT
TRBD1	TRBV7-8	TRBJ1-6	NA	CASRKDRGISYNSPLHF	TGTGCCAGCAGAAAGGACAGGGGGATATCCTATAATTCACCCCTCCACTTT
TRBD1	TRBV6-5	TRBJ2-7	NA	CASSIKGQGSHEQYF	TGTGCCAGTAGCATTAAGGGACAGGGATCCCACGAGCAGTACTTC
NA	TRBV2	TRBJ2-3	NA	CASSILGGGTDTQYF	TGTGCCAGCAGTATTTTAGGGGGGGGCACAGATACGCAGTATTTT